These 3 T cell receptor beta chains share one sample of origin, sequenced in a study of cytomegalovirus exposure and HLA in healthy donors. The PCR ran on 60 Vbeta and 13 Jbeta primers. The method was immunoSEQ multiplex PCR; TCRdb's version includes in-frame clones alone and lacks a portion of them. The repertoire consists of over 90,000 clones, with roughly two thirds occurring once and the leading ten covering about 3.5%. The material sequenced was PBMCs. Every receptor here comes from a man aged 40-49 years in good health and CMV-seronegative.

The rearrangement joins TRBV6-5 to TRBJ2-1, with TRBD2 identical over 12 bases. The V segment lost 4 bases and the J segment 8 bases; nucleotides outside the gene matches: 6. This CDR3 comprises 15 residues. Germline V gene lookup returns CDR1 MNHEY and CDR2 SVGAGI. The CDR3 loop is CASSFLAGGPDEQFF. The CDR3 DNA reads TGTGCCAGCAGTTTCCTAGCGGGGGGGCCCGATGAGCAGTTCTTC.

The rearrangement uses TRBV28 and TRBJ2-5, with a weak D call TRBD2 (8 bases). V dropped 3 bases and J dropped 3 bases, with 26 bases sitting between them. CDR3 length: 19 residues. Germline V gene sequence: CDR1 MDHEN, CDR2 SYDVKM. The CDR3 DNA is TGTGCCAGCAGTTTTCGGGGGGGCGTCACCGGGACAGCAAAAGAGACCCAGTACTTC. Its protein product is CASSFRGGVTGTAKETQYF.

The rearrangement joins TRBV5-6 to TRBJ2-5; 7 bases are a match to TRBD2. The trim removed 4 bases at V and 0 bases at J, leaving 9 bases unmatched. The CDR3 is 16 amino acids. The germline gives CDR1 SGHDT, CDR2 YYEEEE. CDR3 sequence reads: CASSQLGREHQETQYF. Here the CDR3 DNA reads TGTGCCAGCAGCCAGCTGGGGAGGGAACACCAAGAGACCCAGTACTTC.